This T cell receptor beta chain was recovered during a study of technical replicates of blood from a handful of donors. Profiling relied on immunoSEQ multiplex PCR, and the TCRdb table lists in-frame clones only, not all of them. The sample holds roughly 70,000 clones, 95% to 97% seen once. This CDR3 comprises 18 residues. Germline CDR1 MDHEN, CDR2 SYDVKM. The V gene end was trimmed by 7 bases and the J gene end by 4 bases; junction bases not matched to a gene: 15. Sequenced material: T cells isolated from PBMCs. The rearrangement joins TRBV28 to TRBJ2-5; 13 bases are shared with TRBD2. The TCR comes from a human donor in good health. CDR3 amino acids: CASTLELAGGPGGETQYF. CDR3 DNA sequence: TGTGCCAGCACCTTAGAACTAGCGGGAGGGCCTGGAGGAGAGACCCAGTACTTC. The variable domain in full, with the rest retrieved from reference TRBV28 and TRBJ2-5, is DVKVTQSSRYLVKRTGEKVFLECVQDMDHENMFWYRQDPGLGLRLIYFSYDVKMKEKGDIPEGYSVSREKKERFSLILESASTNQTSMYLCASTLELAGGPGGETQYFGPGTRLLVL.